This TCR beta chain was recorded in a study of neoadjuvant anti-PD-1 for oral cavity cancer. Study at large: Patients without progression received a fourth nivolumab dose around day 43, then surgical resection on days 50-56. Study results and limitations: After neoadjuvant nivolumab, PBMC T cell clonality was significantly higher in non-responders than responders. Each response group had just a few patients in TCR analyses.

Assay used: immunoSEQ multiplex PCR; TCRdb lists only in-frame clones, some missing. The sample records around 13,000 clones, 67% being singletons. Time point in this sample: after neoadjuvant nivolumab, at surgical resection. To note about this clone: Its antigen is unidentified.

Trimming took 3 bases from V and 5 from J, leaving 10 bases between them. CDR3 length: 13 amino acids. CDR1 and CDR2 (germline): SGHTA, FQGTGA. The sample in question was PBMCs, obtained after nivolumab (anti-PD-1) treatment. This clonotype was obtained from a person aged 40 to 85 with oral cavity squamous cell carcinoma. The chain has TRBV7-3 and TRBJ1-1; D remains ambiguous. CDR3 DNA sequence: TGTGCCAGCAGCTTTGGGGAGGCGACTGAAGCTTTCTTT. Translated: CASSFGEATEAFF.